The sample holds a few counts of the clone carrying this TCR beta chain. The antigen remains undetermined. For TCR beta, libraries came from iRepertoire HTBI primers and Arm-PCR of CDR3 regions. TCRdb passed the multiplex PCR reads through MiXCR, listing each CDR3 protein once. Of roughly 500,000 distinct CDR3 sequences listed, 20% to 25% were seen once; the top ten hold under 15%. This sample was taken from a study of regulatory T cells in long-lasting Graves disease. Overall study findings and caveats: Sharing of public clonotypes was greater in persistent patients (2,741) than in new patients (around 930).

The CDR3 is 15 amino acids. V was pared by 5 bases and J by 2 bases, with 12 bases between. CDR1 and CDR2 (germline): KGHSH, LQKENI. As to time point: persistent/refractory GD, antithyroid drugs over 5 years with positive TRAb. PBMC RNA served as the TCR library source. The receptor's source is a female donor with Graves disease. The chain links TRBV18 to TRBJ1-4; unclear D gene. This sample comprised peripheral blood mononuclear cells (PBMCs), obtained when the disease was refractory, from a patient treated with antithyroid drugs. The CDR3 region has the DNA TGTGCCAGCTCAGCGGTGACGGGGACTAATGAAAAACTGTTTTTT. The encoded protein is CASSAVTGTNEKLFF. Looking up the rest from reference TRBV18 and TRBJ1-4 gives the full variable domain: NAGVMQNPRHLVRRRGQEARLRCSPMKGHSHVYWYRQLPEEGLKFMVYLQKENIIDESGMPKERFSAEFPKEGPSILRIQQVVRGDSAAYFCASSAVTGTNEKLFFGSGTQLSVL.